The clone carrying this TCR beta chain has only a few counts. Antigen: not known. Profiled with immunoSEQ multiplex PCR; TCRdb holds only in-frame clones, not every one. Here the sample spans about 38,000 clones, roughly nine tenths being singletons. This specimen comes from a study of OX40 agonist ivuxolimab in advanced cancers. For the study at large: Earlier treatment with anti-PD-1, anti-PD-L1 or anti-CTLA-4 was permitted, and over 35% had received some. Study-wide results and caveats: Some nonresponders additionally presented with little normalized T-cell clonal expansion. Among T cells, CD8+ cells averaged more expanded clones than CD4+ cells.

The V gene lost 5 bases and the J gene lost 0 bases, with 10 bases spanning the gap. Germline V gene lookup returns CDR1 GTSNPN and CDR2 SVGIG (reference sequence). The CDR3 is made up of 13 amino acids. Sampled blood was obtained at baseline, cycle 4 day 1, and cycle 7 day 1. The sequence derives from an adult with an advanced solid tumor such as melanoma, head and neck, liver or kidney cancer. Sample: CD4+ or CD8+ T cells sorted from blood, taken in a trial of the OX40 agonist ivuxolimab. The chain recombines TRBV30 with TRBJ1-1; the D is unclear. The CDR3 coding sequence is TGTGCCTGGCGTTCGGTCTTGAACACTGAAGCTTTCTTT. It is translated as CAWRSVLNTEAFF. Together with reference TRBV30 and TRBJ1-1, the CDR3 gives the full variable domain: SQTIHQWPATLVQPVGSPLSLECTVEGTSNPNLYWYRQAAGRGLQLLFYSVGIGQISSEVPQNLSASRPQDRQFILSSKKLLLSDSGFYLCAWRSVLNTEAFFGQGTRLTVV.